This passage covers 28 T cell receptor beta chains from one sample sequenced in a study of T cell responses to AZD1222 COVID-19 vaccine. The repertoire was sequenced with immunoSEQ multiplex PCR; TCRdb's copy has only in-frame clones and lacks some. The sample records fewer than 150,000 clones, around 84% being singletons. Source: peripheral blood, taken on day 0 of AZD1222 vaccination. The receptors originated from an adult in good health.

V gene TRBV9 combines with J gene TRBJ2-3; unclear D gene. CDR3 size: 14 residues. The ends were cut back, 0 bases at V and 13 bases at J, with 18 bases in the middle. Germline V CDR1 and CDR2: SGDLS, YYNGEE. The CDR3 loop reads CASSVGKGRMPEYF. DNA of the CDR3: TGTGCCAGCAGCGTAGGAAAAGGTAGAATGCCCGAGTATTTT.

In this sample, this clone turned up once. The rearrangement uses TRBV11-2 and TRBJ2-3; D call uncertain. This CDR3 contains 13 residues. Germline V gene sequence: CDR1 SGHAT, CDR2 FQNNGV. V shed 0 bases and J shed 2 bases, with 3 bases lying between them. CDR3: CASSLEITDTQYF. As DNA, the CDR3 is TGTGCCAGCAGCTTAGAAATCACAGATACGCAGTATTTT. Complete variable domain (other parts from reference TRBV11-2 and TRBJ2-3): EAGVAQSPRYKIIEKRQSVAFWCNPISGHATLYWYQQILGQGPKLLIQFQNNGVVDDSQLPKDRFSAERLKGVDSTLKIQPAKLEDSAVYLCASSLEITDTQYFGPGTRLTVL.

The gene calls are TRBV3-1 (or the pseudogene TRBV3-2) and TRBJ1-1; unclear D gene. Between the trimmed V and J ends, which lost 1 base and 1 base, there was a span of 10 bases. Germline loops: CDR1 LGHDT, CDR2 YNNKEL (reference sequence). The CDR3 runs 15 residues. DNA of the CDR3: TGTGCCAGCAGCCAAGCAATAGGACCGAACACTGAAGCTTTCTTT. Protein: CASSQAIGPNTEAFF.

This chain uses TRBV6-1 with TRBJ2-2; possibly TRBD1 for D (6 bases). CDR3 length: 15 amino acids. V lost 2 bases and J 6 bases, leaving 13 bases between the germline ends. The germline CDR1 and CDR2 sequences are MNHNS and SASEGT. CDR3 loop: CASSETWGRAGELFF. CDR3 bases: TGTGCCAGCAGTGAAACCTGGGGGCGGGCCGGGGAGCTGTTTTTT.

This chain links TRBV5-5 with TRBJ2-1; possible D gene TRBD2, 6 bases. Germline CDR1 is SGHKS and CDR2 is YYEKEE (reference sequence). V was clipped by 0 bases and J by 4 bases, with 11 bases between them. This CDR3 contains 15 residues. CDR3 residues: CASSLEGGAYNEQFF. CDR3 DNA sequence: TGTGCCAGCAGCTTGGAAGGAGGGGCATACAATGAGCAGTTCTTC. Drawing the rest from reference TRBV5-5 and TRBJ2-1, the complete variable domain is DAGVTQSPTHLIKTRGQQVTLRCSPISGHKSVSWYQQVLGQGPQFIFQYYEKEERGRGNFPDRFSARQFPNYSSELNVNALLLGDSALYLCASSLEGGAYNEQFFGPGTRLTVL.

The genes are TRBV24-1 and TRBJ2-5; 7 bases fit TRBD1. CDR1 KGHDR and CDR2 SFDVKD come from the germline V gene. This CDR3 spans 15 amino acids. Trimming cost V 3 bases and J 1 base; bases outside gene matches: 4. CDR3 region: CATSDPRQGQETQYF. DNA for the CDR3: TGTGCCACCAGTGATCCCAGACAGGGCCAAGAGACCCAGTACTTC.

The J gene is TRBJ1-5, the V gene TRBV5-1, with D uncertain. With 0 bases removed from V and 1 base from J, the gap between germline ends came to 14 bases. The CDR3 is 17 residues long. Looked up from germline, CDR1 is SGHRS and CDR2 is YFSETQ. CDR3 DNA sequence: TGCGCCAGCAGCTTGGCCCCCAGGACGGAGAGCAATCAGCCCCAGCATTTT. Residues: CASSLAPRTESNQPQHF.

The CDR3 DNA is TGTGCCAGCAGTTATAGGGGTGTTCAGGCCACTGAAGCTTTCTTT. As protein: CASSYRGVQATEAFF. The J gene is TRBJ1-1, the V gene TRBV6-5, with D possibly TRBD1 on 5 matching bases. The germline gives CDR1 MNHEY, CDR2 SVGAGI. CDR3 size: 15 residues. Trimming pared 3 bases from V and 4 bases from J, leaving 15 bases between.

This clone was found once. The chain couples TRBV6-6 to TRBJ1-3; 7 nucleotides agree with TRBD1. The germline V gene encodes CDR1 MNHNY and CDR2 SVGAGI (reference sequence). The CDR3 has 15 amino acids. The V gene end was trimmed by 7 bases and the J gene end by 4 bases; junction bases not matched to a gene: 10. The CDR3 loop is CASIQGTVEGNTIYF. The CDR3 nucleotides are TGTGCCAGCATCCAAGGGACAGTTGAAGGAAACACCATATATTTT.

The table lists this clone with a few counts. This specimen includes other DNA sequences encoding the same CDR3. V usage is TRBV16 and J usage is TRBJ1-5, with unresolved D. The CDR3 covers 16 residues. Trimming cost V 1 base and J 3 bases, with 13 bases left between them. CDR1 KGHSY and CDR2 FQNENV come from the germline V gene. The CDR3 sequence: CASSQLGQSNNQPQHF. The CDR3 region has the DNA TGTGCCAGCAGCCAATTAGGCCAGTCCAACAATCAGCCCCAGCATTTT.

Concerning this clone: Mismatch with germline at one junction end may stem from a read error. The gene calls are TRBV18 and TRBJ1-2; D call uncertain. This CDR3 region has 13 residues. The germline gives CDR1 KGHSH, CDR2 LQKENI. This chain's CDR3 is CASSPPAGHGYAF. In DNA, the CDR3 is TGTGCCAGCTCACCACCGGCAGGCCATGGCTACGCCTTC.

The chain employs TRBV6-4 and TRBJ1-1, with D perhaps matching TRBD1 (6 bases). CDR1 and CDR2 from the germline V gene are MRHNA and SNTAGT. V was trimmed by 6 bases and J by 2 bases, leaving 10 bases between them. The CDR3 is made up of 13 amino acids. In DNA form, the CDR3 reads TGTGCCAGCAGGAGGGACATTAACACTGAAGCTTTCTTT. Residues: CASRRDINTEAFF.

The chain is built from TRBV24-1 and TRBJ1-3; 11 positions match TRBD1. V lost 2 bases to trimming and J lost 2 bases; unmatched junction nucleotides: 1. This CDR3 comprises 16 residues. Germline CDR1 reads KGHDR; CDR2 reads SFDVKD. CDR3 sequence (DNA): TGTGCCACCAGTGATTCGGGACAGGGGGCTGGAAACACCATATATTTT. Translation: CATSDSGQGAGNTIYF.

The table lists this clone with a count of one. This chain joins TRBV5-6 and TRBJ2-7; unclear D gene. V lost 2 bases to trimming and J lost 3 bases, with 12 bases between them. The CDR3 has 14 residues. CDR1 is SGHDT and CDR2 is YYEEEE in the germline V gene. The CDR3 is CASSFRVLNYEQYF. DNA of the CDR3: TGTGCCAGCAGCTTTCGGGTTTTGAACTACGAGCAGTACTTC.

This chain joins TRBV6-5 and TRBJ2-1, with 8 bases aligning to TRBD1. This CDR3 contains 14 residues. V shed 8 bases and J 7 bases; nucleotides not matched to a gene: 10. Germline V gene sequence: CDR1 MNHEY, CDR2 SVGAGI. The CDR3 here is CASLEQGARNEQFF. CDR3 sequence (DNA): TGTGCCAGCCTAGAGCAGGGGGCGCGGAATGAGCAGTTCTTC.

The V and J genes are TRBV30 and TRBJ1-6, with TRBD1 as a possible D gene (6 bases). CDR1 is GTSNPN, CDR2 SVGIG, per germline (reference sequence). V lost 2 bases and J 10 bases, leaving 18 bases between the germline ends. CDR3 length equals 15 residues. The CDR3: CAWSPDSRDGSPLHF. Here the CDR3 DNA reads TGTGCCTGGAGTCCGGACAGTCGGGATGGGTCACCCCTCCACTTT.

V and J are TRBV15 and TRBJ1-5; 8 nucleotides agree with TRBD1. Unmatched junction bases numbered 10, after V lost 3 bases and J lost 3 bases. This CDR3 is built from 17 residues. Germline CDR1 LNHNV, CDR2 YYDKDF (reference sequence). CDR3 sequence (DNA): TGTGCCACCAGCAGGGGTCTCTCGACAGGGGACAATCAGCCCCAGCATTTT. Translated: CATSRGLSTGDNQPQHF.

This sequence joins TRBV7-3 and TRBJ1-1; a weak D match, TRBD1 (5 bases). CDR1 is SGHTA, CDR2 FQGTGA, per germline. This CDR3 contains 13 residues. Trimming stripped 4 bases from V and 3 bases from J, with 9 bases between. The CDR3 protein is CASSWGVYTEAFF. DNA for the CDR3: TGTGCCAGCAGCTGGGGGGTTTACACTGAAGCTTTCTTT.

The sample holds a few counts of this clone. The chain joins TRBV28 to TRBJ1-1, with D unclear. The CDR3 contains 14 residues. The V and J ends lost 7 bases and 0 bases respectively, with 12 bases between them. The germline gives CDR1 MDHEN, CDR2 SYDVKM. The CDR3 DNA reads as TGTGCCAGCACCCTGGACGGTCTGAACACTGAAGCTTTCTTT. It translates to CASTLDGLNTEAFF.

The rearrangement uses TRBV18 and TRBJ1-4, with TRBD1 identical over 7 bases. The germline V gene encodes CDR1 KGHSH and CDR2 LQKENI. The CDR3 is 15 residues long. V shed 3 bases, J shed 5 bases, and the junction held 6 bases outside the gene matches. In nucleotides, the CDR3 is TGTGCCAGCTCACCCCGGGACAGTTTAAATGAAAAACTGTTTTTT. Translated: CASSPRDSLNEKLFF.

CDR3: CASSQTVGSYNEQFF. For the CDR3, the DNA is TGTGCCAGCAGTCAGACTGTTGGCTCCTACAATGAGCAGTTCTTC. The chain recombines TRBV2 with TRBJ2-1; no clear D. Germline CDR1 is SNHLY and CDR2 is FYNNEI. The V and J ends lost 5 bases and 0 bases respectively, with 11 bases between them. The CDR3 length is 15 residues.

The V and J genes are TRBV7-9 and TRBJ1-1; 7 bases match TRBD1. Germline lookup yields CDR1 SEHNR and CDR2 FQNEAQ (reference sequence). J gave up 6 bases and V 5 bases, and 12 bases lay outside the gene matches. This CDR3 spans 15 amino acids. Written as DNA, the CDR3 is TGTGCCAGCAGCCCCTGGGACAGAGTAAACCCTGAAGCTTTCTTT. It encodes CASSPWDRVNPEAFF.

CDR3 sequence: CASSYGLGASNQPQHF. The CDR3, as DNA: TGTGCCAGCAGTTACGGTCTCGGGGCTAGCAATCAGCCCCAGCATTTT. This chain joins TRBV6-5 and TRBJ1-5, with TRBD1 as a possible D gene (5 bases). CDR3 length: 16 residues. Trimming cost V 2 bases and J 0 bases, with 11 bases left between them. CDR1 and CDR2 from the germline V gene are MNHEY and SVGAGI.

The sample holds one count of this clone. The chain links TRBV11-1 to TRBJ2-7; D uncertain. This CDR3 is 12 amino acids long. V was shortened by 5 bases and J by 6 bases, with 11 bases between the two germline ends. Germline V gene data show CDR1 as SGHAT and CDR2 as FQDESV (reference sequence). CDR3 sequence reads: CASSAVTGEQYF. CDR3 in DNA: TGTGCCAGCAGCGCTGTCACCGGCGAGCAGTACTTC. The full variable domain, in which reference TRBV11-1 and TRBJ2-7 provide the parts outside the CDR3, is EAEVAQSPRYKITEKSQAVAFWCDPISGHATLYWYRQILGQGPELLVQFQDESVVDDSQLPKDRFSAERLKGVDSTLKIQPAELGDSAMYLCASSAVTGEQYFGPGTRLTVT.

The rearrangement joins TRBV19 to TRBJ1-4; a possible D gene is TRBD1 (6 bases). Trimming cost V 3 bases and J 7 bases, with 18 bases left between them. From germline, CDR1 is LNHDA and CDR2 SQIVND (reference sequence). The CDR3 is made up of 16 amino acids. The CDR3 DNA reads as TGTGCCAGTAGTATCTACTACAGGGAGAGGGTTGAAAAACTGTTTTTT. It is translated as CASSIYYRERVEKLFF. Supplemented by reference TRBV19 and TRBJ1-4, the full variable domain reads DGGITQSPKYLFRKEGQNVTLSCEQNLNHDAMYWYRQDPGQGLRLIYYSQIVNDFQKGDIAEGYSVSREKKESFPLTVTSAQKNPTAFYLCASSIYYRERVEKLFFGSGTQLSVL.

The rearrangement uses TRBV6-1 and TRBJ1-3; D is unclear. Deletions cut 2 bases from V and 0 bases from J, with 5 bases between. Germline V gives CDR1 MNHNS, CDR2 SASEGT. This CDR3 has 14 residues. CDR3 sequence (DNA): TGTGCCAGCAGTGAAAGCTACTCTGGAAACACCATATATTTT. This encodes CASSESYSGNTIYF.

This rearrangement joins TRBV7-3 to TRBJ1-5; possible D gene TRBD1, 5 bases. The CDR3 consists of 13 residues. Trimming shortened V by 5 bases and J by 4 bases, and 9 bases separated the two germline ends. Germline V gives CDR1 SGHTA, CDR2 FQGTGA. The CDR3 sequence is CASSPGANQPQHF. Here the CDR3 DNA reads TGTGCCAGCAGCCCCGGGGCAAATCAGCCCCAGCATTTT.

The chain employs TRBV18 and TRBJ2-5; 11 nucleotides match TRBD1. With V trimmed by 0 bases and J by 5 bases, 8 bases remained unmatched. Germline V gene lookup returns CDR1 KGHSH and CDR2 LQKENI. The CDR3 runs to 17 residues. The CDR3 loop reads CASSPPGQGGRSETQYF. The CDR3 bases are TGTGCCAGCTCACCACCGGGACAGGGGGGAAGATCGGAGACCCAGTACTTC.